The T cell receptor (beta chain) described here comes from a study of cytomegalovirus exposure and HLA in healthy donors. Study information: The same platform used for the 666 first-cohort repertoires was also used for the 100 to 150 validation repertoires, as a later analysis reported. Study outcomes and limitations: The classifier was said to identify cytomegalovirus status with high specificity and sensitivity. Researchers counted roughly 160 TCR beta chains as cytomegalovirus-associated.

TCRdb's table, derived via immunoSEQ multiplex PCR, lists solely in-frame clones and lacks some. The sample lists approximately 230,000 clones; roughly 87% were seen once. The CDR3 runs 15 residues. Germline values: CDR1 SGHAT, CDR2 FQDESV (reference sequence). J gave up 2 bases and V 5 bases, and 3 bases lay outside the gene matches. It was the approximately 130-subject validation cohort, separate from the roughly 700-subject first cohort, to which the donors belonged. Of note for this clone: The antigen remains unidentified.

The source is a man in his late teens or twenties in good health and CMV-seropositive. The chain has TRBV11-1 and TRBJ2-2; 9 bases fit TRBD1. Sequenced material: PBMCs. The CDR3 reads CASSKGQGNTGELFF. Here the CDR3 DNA reads TGTGCCAGCAGCAAGGGACAGGGAAACACCGGGGAGCTGTTTTTT.